Included here is one T cell receptor (beta chain) sequence, with context. Germline V gives CDR1 SGDLS, CDR2 YYNGEE. The CDR3 covers 14 residues. V lost 1 base and J lost 8, with 13 bases in between. These data originate in a study of T-cell reconstitution after alpha-beta-depleted transplantation in children. The TCRbeta library was prepared with unique molecular identifiers. TCRdb processed the PCR reads anew with MiXCR; each CDR3 protein has one entry. This table holds about 690,000 distinct CDR3 sequences, roughly 15% found once. Sample: PBMCs from the stem cell graft donor, taken from the stem cell graft. This TCR was sampled from a human donor who donated a stem cell graft to a child with acute myeloid leukemia. The chain employs TRBV9 and TRBJ2-1, with D uncertain. CDR3 coding DNA: TGTGCCAGCAGCGTACTAGAGACCCCGCATGAGCAGTTCTTC. It encodes CASSVLETPHEQFF.